This TCR beta chain was found in a study of control samples from healthy donors and cancer patients. Assay used: immunoSEQ multiplex PCR; TCRdb lists only in-frame clones, some missing. The data hold 100,000 to 150,000 clones, with 87% observed a single time. V was cut by 6 bases and J by 5 bases, with 11 bases left in between. This CDR3 has 14 amino acids. The V gene's germline CDR1 is MDHEN and CDR2 SYDVKM. This TCR derives from a man aged 60 to 69 in good health. This chain uses TRBV28 with TRBJ1-6; D is unresolved. Material: blood. The CDR3 protein is CASSAGQNNSPLHF. The CDR3 nucleotides read TGTGCCAGCAGCGCCGGGCAGAATAATTCACCCCTCCACTTT.